This T cell receptor beta chain was identified in a study of OX40 agonist ivuxolimab in advanced cancers. A remark on this clone: The antigen remains undetermined.

Some clones are missing from TCRdb's copy, which holds only in-frame ones; the method was immunoSEQ multiplex PCR. The table has roughly 76,000 clones, roughly 85% seen once. Study conclusions and caveats: The study did not work out the antigen specificity of the expanded peripheral T cells. CD8+ T cells were the subset that, on average, had more expanded clones than CD4+. There was clonal expansion of CD4+ and CD8+ blood T cells by week 6 at 0.1 to 3.0 mg/kg.

The sequences come from CD4+ or CD8+ T cells sorted from blood, collected in a trial of the OX40 agonist ivuxolimab. This sequence was found in an adult with an advanced solid tumor such as melanoma, head and neck, liver or kidney cancer.

DNA of the CDR3: TGCAGCGTTGGGGGGGAGTCGGCCTCCTACGAGCAGTACTTC. Amino acids: CSVGGESASYEQYF. The chain combines TRBV29-1 with TRBJ2-7, with a weak D call TRBD2 (6 bases). Trimming removed 4 bases at V and 0 bases at J, with 13 bases between. This CDR3 is built from 14 residues. The germline CDR1 and CDR2 sequences are SQVTM and ANQGSEA.